The rows below give T cell receptor beta chains drawn from one sample of a study of blood T cell repertoires in COVID-19. Sequencing was performed with immunoSEQ multiplex PCR; in TCRdb, only in-frame clones are kept and a portion is missing. The sample holds 120,000 to 150,000 clones, 85% seen once. The sample taken for sequencing was peripheral blood. The receptors were sampled from a woman aged 40 to 49 with active or convalescent COVID-19. Each CDR3 is given with its conserved first and last residue. The order of the fields is CDR3 protein, V gene.

CDR3 protein: CASSLDRVNTEAFF
V gene: TRBV9

CDR3 protein: CASSLDRRMEQYF
V gene: TRBV6-6

CDR3 protein: CASSYWPGVDTQYF
V gene: TRBV6-6

CDR3 protein: CASSLTVTNEKLFF
V gene: TRBV6-5

CDR3 protein: CASTWGHQRSNEQFF
V gene: TRBV9

CDR3 protein: CASSQEARSPGVGYGYTF
V gene: TRBV3-1/TRBV3-2

CDR3 protein: CASSQDRTNQPQHF
V gene: TRBV18

CDR3 protein: CASSLASSGSGETQYF
V gene: TRBV11-2

CDR3 protein: CATRGQGNHNSPLHF
V gene: TRBV10-3

CDR3 protein: CASSSSSEAFF
V gene: TRBV5-1

CDR3 protein: CASSVRTSGGTDTQYF
V gene: TRBV6-1

CDR3 protein: CASSEMRGGSGYTF
V gene: TRBV2

CDR3 protein: CASSNQGQGTYGYTF
V gene: TRBV19

CDR3 protein: CASSQVSGGMNTEAFF
V gene: TRBV4-1

CDR3 protein: CASSEVLANNSPLHF
V gene: TRBV9

CDR3 protein: CASSLIGGGLSEKLFF
V gene: TRBV7-2

CDR3 protein: CASSLSGASGGARSEQFF
V gene: TRBV27

CDR3 protein: CASRATGGGNTIYF
V gene: TRBV28

CDR3 protein: CAWSITGLVYIEAFF
V gene: TRBV30

CDR3 protein: CASSRGGGQPQHF
V gene: TRBV3-1/TRBV3-2

CDR3 protein: CSVEAASGVGDTQYF
V gene: TRBV29-1

CDR3 protein: CASSLVAVGTEAFF
V gene: TRBV5-6

CDR3 protein: CASSSGQLNYGYTF
V gene: TRBV5-5

CDR3 protein: CASSSTRTTPPSQFF
V gene: TRBV19

CDR3 protein: CASSKTVLSGNTIYF
V gene: TRBV25-1

CDR3 protein: CASSRLTVRNGLSKNIQYF
V gene: TRBV6-2/TRBV6-3

CDR3 protein: CASSAQGGNTEAFF
V gene: TRBV5-1

CDR3 protein: CASSSGTDHSYEQYF
V gene: TRBV27

CDR3 protein: CASSIPGPSGANVLTF
V gene: TRBV19

CDR3 protein: CASSQEGGRVNTEAFF
V gene: TRBV4-2

CDR3 protein: CASSEAPISIRQYGYTF
V gene: TRBV6-1

CDR3 protein: CASSLDGGNIQYF
V gene: TRBV27

CDR3 protein: CASSQGLAGVAYEQYF
V gene: TRBV4-1